The rows below give T cell receptor beta chains drawn from one sample of a study of HIV-infected patients and healthy controls. Each CDR3 protein gets one entry after TCRdb re-called the 5' RACE reads with MiXCR. Seen here are around 4,900 distinct CDR3 sequences, around 5.5% observed once, and the top ten hold approximately 35%. This material consisted of blood, taken during antiretroviral therapy. The receptor source for this set is an adult with HIV infection. Both conserved end residues are part of each CDR3. The D gene is left open where the match is weak. Clone size, where shown, is once, few, many, or a class for clones that have expanded.

many,TRBV27,TRBJ1-1,-,TGTGCCAGCTCGGACACAGGGCTAGTCGGGCACACTGAAGCTTTCTTT,CASSDTGLVGHTEAFF
many,TRBV12-3/TRBV12-4,TRBJ2-1,-,TGTGCCAGCATACTCGGGACCGGCAATGAGCAGTTCTTC,CASILGTGNEQFF
many,TRBV19,TRBJ2-1,TRBD2,TGTGCCAGTGAGGGGACTAGCGGGATCGATGAGCAGTTCTTC,CASEGTSGIDEQFF
few,TRBV20-1,TRBJ1-6,TRBD1,TGCAGTGCTAGAGCCCATGACAGGGGGAAAAGTTCACCCCTCCACTTT,CSARAHDRGKSSPLHF
medium-sized,TRBV10-2,TRBJ2-5,-,TGCGCCAGCAGTGAGTCGCGGACTATCGAGACCCAGTACTTC,CASSESRTIETQYF
medium-sized,TRBV6-6,TRBJ2-4,TRBD1,TGTGCCAGCAGTTACTCGACAGGGGGGCAAAACATTCAGTACTTC,CASSYSTGGQNIQYF
many,TRBV3-1,TRBJ1-1,-,TGTGCCAGCAGCCAAGATTATGTTAACACTGAAGCTTTCTTT,CASSQDYVNTEAFF
medium-sized,TRBV3-1,TRBJ2-1,-,TGTGCCAGCAGCCGCGGCCTGGCCTACAATGAGCAGTTCTTC,CASSRGLAYNEQFF
many,TRBV28,TRBJ1-2,-,TGTGCCAGCAGTCCCTACCCTATAGGCTATGGCTACACCTTC,CASSPYPIGYGYTF
-,TRBV10-3,TRBJ1-1,TRBD1,TGTGCCATCAGTTACTCGGACAGGGGGGACACTGAAGCTTTCTTT,CAISYSDRGDTEAFF
many,TRBV9,TRBJ2-3,-,TGTGCCAGCAGCGTAATGGGACGGGCTTCTAGCACAGATACGCAGTATTTT,CASSVMGRASSTDTQYF
medium-sized,TRBV7-2,TRBJ1-5,-,TGTGCCAGCAGCTTGGAGAATCAGCCCCAGCATTTT,CASSLENQPQHF
few,TRBV6-6,TRBJ1-2,-,TGTGCCAGCAGGGAGAGGACACGCAACTATGGCTACACCTTC,CASRERTRNYGYTF
many,TRBV3-1,TRBJ1-2,TRBD1,TGTGCCAGCAGCCAAGTAGGGACAGATGGCTACACCTTC,CASSQVGTDGYTF
many,TRBV2,TRBJ2-6,TRBD2,TGTGCCGGGGGGGGGGATCTCTCTGGGGCCAACGTCCTGACTTTC,CAGGGDLSGANVLTF
medium-sized,TRBV7-9,TRBJ2-7,-,TGTGCCAGCAGCCCGCGAACAGAGTACGAGCAGTACTTC,CASSPRTEYEQYF
medium-sized,TRBV6-2/TRBV6-3,TRBJ1-2,TRBD1,TGTGCCAGCAGTGCGTCGGGACAGCTTCGCTACACCTTC,CASSASGQLRYTF
medium-sized,TRBV19,TRBJ2-1,-,TGTGCCAGTAGTATCGACATCGACAATGAGCAGTTCTTC,CASSIDIDNEQFF
medium-sized,TRBV29-1,TRBJ1-2,TRBD1,TGCAGCGGACGACTAGGGGGCAACTATGGCTACACCTTC,CSGRLGGNYGYTF
many,TRBV18,TRBJ1-5,-,TGTGCCAGCTCACCCCCCGAGGTAGGGCCACGTCAGCCCCAGCATTTT,CASSPPEVGPRQPQHF
medium-sized,TRBV4-2,TRBJ2-7,TRBD1,TGTGCCAGCAGCCAAGAAGGGACAGGGACCTACGAGCAGTACTTC,CASSQEGTGTYEQYF
medium-sized,TRBV6-6,TRBJ1-1,TRBD1,TGTGCCAGCAGTTCACAGGGGGAGGGCACTGAAGCTTTCTTT,CASSSQGEGTEAFF
medium-sized,TRBV6-6,TRBJ1-2,-,TGTGCCAGCAGTTACTCCCCCACCGGCTACACCTTC,CASSYSPTGYTF
medium-sized,TRBV5-5,TRBJ1-1,TRBD1,TGTGCCAGCAGCTGGACACAGGGGAGCACTGAAGCTTTCTTT,CASSWTQGSTEAFF